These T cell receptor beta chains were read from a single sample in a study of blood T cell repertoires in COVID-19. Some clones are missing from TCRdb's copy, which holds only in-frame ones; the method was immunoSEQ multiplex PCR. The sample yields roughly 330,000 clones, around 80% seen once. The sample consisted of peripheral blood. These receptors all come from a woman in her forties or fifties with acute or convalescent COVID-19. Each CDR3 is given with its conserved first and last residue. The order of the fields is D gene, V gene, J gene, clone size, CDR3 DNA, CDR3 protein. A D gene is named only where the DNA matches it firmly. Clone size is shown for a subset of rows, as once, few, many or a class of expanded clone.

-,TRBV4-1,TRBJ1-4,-,TGCGCCAGCAGCCCGTATCAGGGAAGTGAAGAAAAACTGTTTTTT,CASSPYQGSEEKLFF
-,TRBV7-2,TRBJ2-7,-,TGTGCCAGCAGCTTCAACCCCCTATACGAGCAGTACTTC,CASSFNPLYEQYF
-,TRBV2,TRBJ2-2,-,TGTGCCAGCAGGGCCCTTCCAAACCCCACCGGGGAGCTGTTTTTT,CASRALPNPTGELFF
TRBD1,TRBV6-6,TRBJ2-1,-,TGTGCCAGCAGTGGGACCGGGACAGGGAGGGGTGAGCAGTTCTTC,CASSGTGTGRGEQFF
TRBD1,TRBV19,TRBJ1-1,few,TGTGCCAGTAAGCGGGACAGGGAAGGGACTGAAGCTTTCTTT,CASKRDREGTEAFF
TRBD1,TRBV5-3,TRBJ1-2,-,TGTGCCAGAAGCCCGGGCGAGGGGGCCTATGGCTACACCTTC,CARSPGEGAYGYTF
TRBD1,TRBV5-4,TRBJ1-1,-,TGTGCCAGCAGCTTCTTTGACAGGGAAAACACTGAAGCTTTCTTT,CASSFFDRENTEAFF
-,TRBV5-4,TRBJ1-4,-,TGTGCCAGCAGCCCAGGCGGGGGGACTCCGAATGAAAAACTGTTTTTT,CASSPGGGTPNEKLFF
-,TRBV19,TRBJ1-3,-,TGTGCCAGTAGTAACGAGGGGGCTGGAAACACCATATATTTT,CASSNEGAGNTIYF
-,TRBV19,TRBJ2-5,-,TGTGCCAGTAGTATAAAAAAGGCAGGGTACCAAGAGACCCAGTACTTC,CASSIKKAGYQETQYF
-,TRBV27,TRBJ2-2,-,TGTGCCACTGGGCTCGGGACACTAAACACCGGGGAGCTGTTTTTT,CATGLGTLNTGELFF
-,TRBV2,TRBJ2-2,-,TGTGCCAGCATAGGAGGCGGGGAGCTGTTTTTT,CASIGGGELFF
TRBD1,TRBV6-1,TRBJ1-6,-,TGTGCCAGCAGTGAAGCGGCCCCGGGACAGGGACTACCCCTCCACTTT,CASSEAAPGQGLPLHF